The 5 T cell receptor beta chains below all came from one sample that was sequenced in a study of Graves' ophthalmopathy and Graves' hyperthyroidism. RNA transcripts were the template, and TCR beta CDR3 regions were amplified from them. RT-PCR was first run with HTBI primers, then multiplex PCR in a second round. MiXCR, applied by TCRdb to the multiplex PCR reads, yields one record per CDR3 protein. The data contain about 500,000 distinct CDR3 sequences, approximately 37% of them singletons. The specimen sequenced was peripheral blood or thyroid tissue (not recorded which). Receptor source: an adult man with Graves' hyperthyroidism.

This clonotype was picked up many times. V is TRBV7-8 and J is TRBJ2-5; a possible D gene is TRBD2 (6 bases). Trimming stripped 2 bases from V and 4 bases from J, with 20 bases between. CDR3 size: 17 residues. Germline CDR1 is SGHVS and CDR2 is FQNEAQ. The DNA of the CDR3 is TGTGCCAGCAGCTTATGGGCAGCGGGCCCCACCGTAGAGACCCAGTACTTC. It yields the protein CASSLWAAGPTVETQYF.

At least ten counts were recorded for this clonotype. The gene calls are TRBV29-1 and TRBJ1-1, with D unclear. CDR3 length: 10 residues. Germline V lookup: CDR1 SQVTM, CDR2 ANQGSEA. The germline V and J ends were trimmed by 8 bases and 1 base, with 5 bases remaining between them. The CDR3 loop reads CSPTNTEAFF. The CDR3 coding sequence is TGCAGCCCCACGAACACTGAAGCTTTCTTT.

Only a few counts were recorded for this clonotype. For the CDR3, the DNA is TGTGCCAGCAGTAAGTGGAGCGGCACAGATACGCAGTATTTT. It encodes CASSKWSGTDTQYF. V is TRBV25-1 and J is TRBJ2-3; D uncertain. The CDR3 loop spans 14 amino acids. Between the trimmed V and J ends, which lost 5 bases and 1 base, there was a span of 10 bases. In germline, CDR1 is MGHDK, CDR2 SYGVNS.

This clonotype has at least ten counts. The chain carries TRBV7-6 and TRBJ2-2, with D possibly being TRBD1 (5 bases). CDR1 and CDR2 from the germline V gene are SGHVS and FNYEAQ. CDR3 size: 13 residues. V lost 6 bases, J lost 7 bases, and 12 bases lay in between. CDR3 nucleotides: TGTGCCAGCAGTCTACTTCAGGGCGGGGAGCTGTTTTTT. It specifies CASSLLQGGELFF.

This clonotype was observed a handful of times. V is TRBV10-3 and J is TRBJ2-3; TRBD2 agrees at 8 bases. The CDR3 is 14 residues long. After removal of 3 bases from V and 5 bases from J, the junction contained 4 bases not matched to a gene. CDR1 and CDR2 (germline): ENHRY, SYGVKD. This chain's CDR3 is CAISDTSGEDTQYF. CDR3 coding DNA: TGTGCCATCAGTGATACTAGCGGAGAAGATACGCAGTATTTT.